This T cell receptor (beta chain) was identified during a study of cytomegalovirus exposure and HLA in healthy donors. The PCR employed 60 Vbeta primers together with 13 Jbeta primers. Generated by immunoSEQ multiplex PCR, the TCRdb table keeps only in-frame clones and is missing some. The data show roughly 130,000 clones, about 80% seen once. Sequencing was carried out using PBMCs. The clonotype was recovered from a man aged 40-50 years in good health and CMV-seronegative.

This CDR3 is CASSATGTAGGETQYF. The CDR3 region has the DNA TGTGCCAGCAGCGCCACCGGGACAGCCGGGGGAGAGACCCAGTACTTC. This chain joins TRBV2 and TRBJ2-5; TRBD1 might be the D (7 bases). V lost 6 bases, J lost 4 bases, and 21 bases lay in between. Germline CDR1 and CDR2: SNHLY and FYNNEI. The CDR3 consists of 16 residues.